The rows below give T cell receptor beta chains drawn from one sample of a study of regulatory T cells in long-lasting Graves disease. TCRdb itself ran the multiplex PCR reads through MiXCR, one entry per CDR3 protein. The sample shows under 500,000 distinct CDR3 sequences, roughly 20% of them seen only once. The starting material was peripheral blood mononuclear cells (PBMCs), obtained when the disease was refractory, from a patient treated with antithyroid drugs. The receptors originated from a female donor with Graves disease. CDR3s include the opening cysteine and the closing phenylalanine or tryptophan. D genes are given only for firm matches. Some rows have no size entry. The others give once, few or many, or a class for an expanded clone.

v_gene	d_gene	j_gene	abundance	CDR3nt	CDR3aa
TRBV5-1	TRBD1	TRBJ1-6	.	TGCGCCAGCAGCCCGGGGACAGGCCCTAATTCACCCCTCCACTTT	CASSPGTGPNSPLHF
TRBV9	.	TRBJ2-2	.	TGTGCCAGCAGTGCGGGGGAGGGGGCGCTGACCGGGGAGCTGTTTTTT	CASSAGEGALTGELFF
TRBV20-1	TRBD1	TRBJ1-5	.	TGCAGTGCCGCCGGCGGACAGGCTAGGTCGGGCAATCAGCCCCAGCATTTT	CSAAGGQARSGNQPQHF
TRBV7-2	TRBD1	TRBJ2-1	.	TGTGCCAGCAGCTTAGGAGGGACAGGGGGGGAAAATGAGCAGTTCTTC	CASSLGGTGGENEQFF
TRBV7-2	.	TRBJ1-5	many	TGTGCCAGCAGCCCCGGGGGGGTTAATCAGCCCCAGCATTTT	CASSPGGVNQPQHF
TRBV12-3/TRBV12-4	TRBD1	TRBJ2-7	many	TGTGCCAGCAACCCGACAGGGGCCCTCTACGAGCAGTACTTC	CASNPTGALYEQYF
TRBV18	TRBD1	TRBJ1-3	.	TGTGCCAGCTCACCGGGACAGGGCTCTGGAAACACCATATATTTT	CASSPGQGSGNTIYF
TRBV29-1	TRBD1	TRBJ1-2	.	TGCAGCGTCACCGACAGGGGTGGCGGCTACACCTTC	CSVTDRGGGYTF
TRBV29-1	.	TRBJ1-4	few	TGCAGCGTCGCCTCACAGGGCGGAAAACTGTTTTTT	CSVASQGGKLFF
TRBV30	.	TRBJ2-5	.	TGTGCCTGGAGTGTACAAGAGACAGCCGAAGAGACCCAGTACTTC	CAWSVQETAEETQYF
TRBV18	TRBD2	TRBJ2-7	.	TGTGCCAGCTCAGTGACTAGCGGGAGAGGTTACGAGCAGTACTTC	CASSVTSGRGYEQYF
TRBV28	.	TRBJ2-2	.	TGTGCCAGCAGCCCCCAATCGTTTTCGGAGCTCACCGGGGAGCTGTTTTTT	CASSPQSFSELTGELFF
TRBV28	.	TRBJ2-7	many	TGTGCCAGCAGTTTCGGTGCGAGCGACAACTTCTACGAGCAGTACTTC	CASSFGASDNFYEQYF
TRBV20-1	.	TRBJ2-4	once	TGCAGTGCTAGAAAGGGCAAGCTAGAGGGGTTCTTC	CSARKGKLEGFF
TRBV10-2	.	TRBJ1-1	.	TGCGCCAGCAGAGGCCAGAGGGGCACTGAAGCTTTCTTT	CASRGQRGTEAFF
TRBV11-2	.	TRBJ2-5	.	TGTGCCGGCAGCTTAAGACAGAAAGAGACCCAGTACTTC	CAGSLRQKETQYF
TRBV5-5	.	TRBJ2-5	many	TGTGCCAGCAGCTCCTCCGTTGGGCTGCAAGAGACCCAGTACTTC	CASSSSVGLQETQYF
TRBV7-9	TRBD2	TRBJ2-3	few	TGTGCCAGCAGCTTATTTGGGGGAGGGCCTAATACGCAGTATTTT	CASSLFGGGPNTQYF
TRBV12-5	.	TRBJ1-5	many	TGTGCTAGTGGTTTGGTGGGCCAGCCCCAGCATTTT	CASGLVGQPQHF
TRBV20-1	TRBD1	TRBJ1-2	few	TGCAGTGCTATAATAACCGGGACAGGGAATGGCTACACCTTC	CSAIITGTGNGYTF
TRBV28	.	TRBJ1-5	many	TGTGCCAGCAGTTTACCGAGGGGGGGCAGGGATCAGCCCCAGCATTTT	CASSLPRGGRDQPQHF
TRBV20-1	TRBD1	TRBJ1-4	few	TGCAGTGCTTCACGGACAGGGGGCCGGGATGAAAAACTGTTTTTT	CSASRTGGRDEKLFF
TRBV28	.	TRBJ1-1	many	TGTGCCAGCAGCTCACCGAGCAAGCCGCCGAGCGCTGAAGCTTTCTTT	CASSSPSKPPSAEAFF
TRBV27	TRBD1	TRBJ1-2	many	TGTGCCAGCAGTTCACAGGGGTTTTGGGATAACTATGGCTACACCTTC	CASSSQGFWDNYGYTF
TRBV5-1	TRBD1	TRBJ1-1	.	TGCGCCAGCAGCTGGACAGGGGATCCTGAAGCTTTCTTT	CASSWTGDPEAFF
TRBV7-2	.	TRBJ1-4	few	TGTGCCAGCAGCTTCTCAACTAATGAAAAACTGTTTTTT	CASSFSTNEKLFF
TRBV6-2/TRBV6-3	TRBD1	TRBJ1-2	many	TGTGCCAGCAGGGAAACAGGGGTACGGTATGGCTACACCTTC	CASRETGVRYGYTF
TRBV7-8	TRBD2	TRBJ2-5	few	TGTGCCAGCAGCCAAGGGCCGGGAGGGCTGCTCGGGGAGACCCAGTACTTC	CASSQGPGGLLGETQYF
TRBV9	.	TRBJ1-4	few	TGTGCCAGCAGCGTAGTTGGGGGCTGGAATGAAAAACTGTTTTTT	CASSVVGGWNEKLFF
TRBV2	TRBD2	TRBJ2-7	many	TGTGCCAGCAGCGAGTTCTTCGCTAGCGGGAGGAGCTCCTACGAGCAGTACTTC	CASSEFFASGRSSYEQYF
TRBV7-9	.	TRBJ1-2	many	TGTGCCAGCAGCCCCTCGGGAGGGTACGGCTACACCTTC	CASSPSGGYGYTF
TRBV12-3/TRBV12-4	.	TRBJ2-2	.	TGTGCCAGCAGTCCGATGACTAGAACCGGGGAGCTGTTTTTT	CASSPMTRTGELFF
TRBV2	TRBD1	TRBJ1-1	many	TGTGCCAGCAGTTTCGGACAGGCCAAAGCTTTCTTT	CASSFGQAKAFF
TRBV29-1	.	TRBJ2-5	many	TGCAGCGTCGCAACTGTGAGAGAGACCCAGTACTTC	CSVATVRETQYF
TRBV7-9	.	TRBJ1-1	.	TGTGCCAGCAGCTCCCCAGGGTGGGGCAGGAACACTGAAGCTTTCTTT	CASSSPGWGRNTEAFF
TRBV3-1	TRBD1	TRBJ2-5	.	TGTGCCAGCAGCCAGCCTTCCGGGACAGGGTACCAAGAGACCCAGTACTTC	CASSQPSGTGYQETQYF
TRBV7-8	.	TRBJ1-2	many	TGTGCCAGCAGCTTACTTCGTAGTAACTATGGCTACACCTTC	CASSLLRSNYGYTF
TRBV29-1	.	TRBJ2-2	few	TGCAGCGTTGGGGGCGGACAATCCACCGGGGAGCTGTTTTTT	CSVGGGQSTGELFF
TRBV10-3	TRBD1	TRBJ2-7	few	TGTGCCATCAGCGGACAGGGGGTGGACGAGCAGTACTTC	CAISGQGVDEQYF
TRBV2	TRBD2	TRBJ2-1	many	TGTGCCAGCAGATCATTGACTAGCCTCAATGAGCAGTTCTTC	CASRSLTSLNEQFF
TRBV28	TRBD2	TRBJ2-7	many	TGTGCCAGCAGACGAACGGGGACTAGCGGGAGCTACGAGCAGTACTTC	CASRRTGTSGSYEQYF
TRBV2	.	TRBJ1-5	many	TGTGCCAGCCGACCGGACGAGGGCAATCAGCCCCAGCATTTT	CASRPDEGNQPQHF
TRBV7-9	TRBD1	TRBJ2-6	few	TGTGCCAGCAGCCAGACAGGGGGAGCTGGGGCCAACGTCCTGACTTTC	CASSQTGGAGANVLTF